The 30 T cell receptor beta chains presented below share a single source sample, sequenced in a study of technical replicates of blood from a few donors. Data came from immunoSEQ multiplex PCR; TCRdb stores just in-frame clones and leaves some out. The sample lists tens of thousands of clones, about 95% occurring once. The specimen was T cells isolated from PBMCs. These receptors were obtained from a human donor in good health.

The chain combines TRBV6-4 with TRBJ2-2; a possible D gene is TRBD1 (5 bases). CDR1 and CDR2 from the germline V gene are MRHNA and SNTAGT. This CDR3 is built from 14 residues. Between the trimmed V and J ends, which lost 9 bases and 2 bases, there was a span of 13 bases. CDR3 amino acids: CASKIDSNTGELFF. The CDR3 DNA is TGTGCCAGTAAAATCGACAGCAACACCGGGGAGCTGTTTTTT.

The CDR3 loop reads CASSSDLNEQFF. The CDR3 region has the DNA TGTGCCAGCAGCTCCGACTTGAATGAGCAGTTCTTC. The rearrangement joins TRBV7-9 to TRBJ2-1; D gene unclear. The V end was cut by 4 bases, the J end by 7 bases, with 8 bases between. There are 12 residues in the CDR3. In germline, CDR1 is SEHNR, CDR2 FQNEAQ (reference sequence).

V usage is TRBV18 and J usage is TRBJ1-4; a weak D match, TRBD1 (5 bases). This CDR3 has 17 amino acids. CDR1 KGHSH and CDR2 LQKENI come from the germline V gene. Trimming took off 2 bases at V and 7 bases at J, with 20 bases between the two ends. The CDR3 region has the DNA TGTGCCAGCTCACCAGGGGACTCCTTCTATCTGGGTGAAAAACTGTTTTTT. This codes for CASSPGDSFYLGEKLFF.

This clone was picked up one time. CDR3 bases: TGTGCCAGCAGCGTAGGGGGACAGGGAAGCTCCTACGAGCAGTACTTC. Its protein is CASSVGGQGSSYEQYF. V usage is TRBV9 and J usage is TRBJ2-7, with 9 bases identical to TRBD1. V lost 0 bases, J lost 0 bases, and 4 bases stayed unmatched. CDR1 is SGDLS and CDR2 is YYNGEE in the germline V gene. The CDR3 runs to 16 residues.

This clone showed up just once. This chain links TRBV19 with TRBJ1-5, with TRBD1 as a possible D gene (6 bases). The germline V and J ends were trimmed by 6 bases and 1 base, with 16 bases remaining between them. The germline gives CDR1 LNHDA, CDR2 SQIVND (reference sequence). The CDR3 runs to 16 residues. The CDR3 sequence: CASRSRGISSNQPQHF. CDR3 bases: TGTGCCAGTAGGTCCAGGGGTATATCGAGCAATCAGCCCCAGCATTTT. The full variable domain, rest sourced from reference TRBV19 and TRBJ1-5, is DGGITQSPKYLFRKEGQNVTLSCEQNLNHDAMYWYRQDPGQGLRLIYYSQIVNDFQKGDIAEGYSVSREKKESFPLTVTSAQKNPTAFYLCASRSRGISSNQPQHFGDGTRLSIL.

This sequence joins TRBV7-9 and TRBJ1-3; 7 bases align to TRBD1. V dropped 5 bases and J dropped 0; count of bases not matched to a gene: 10. CDR1 and CDR2 (germline): SEHNR, FQNEAQ (reference sequence). The CDR3 loop spans 17 amino acids. CDR3 sequence (DNA): TGTGCCAGCAGCCTTCCCACAGGGGCCCACTCTGGAAACACCATATATTTT. It codes for CASSLPTGAHSGNTIYF.

The gene calls are TRBV6-1 and TRBJ2-2; 9 nucleotides agree with TRBD1. The germline gives CDR1 MNHNS, CDR2 SASEGT. The CDR3 is made up of 15 amino acids. With V trimmed by 5 bases and J by 6 bases, 7 bases remained unmatched. CDR3 residues: CASSPGTGYPGELFF. CDR3 DNA sequence: TGTGCCAGCAGTCCCGGGACAGGGTATCCCGGGGAGCTGTTTTTT.

V is TRBV11-2 and J is TRBJ1-5; D is unclear. The V end lost 0 bases, the J end lost 4 bases, and 10 bases lay between the germline ends. Germline loops: CDR1 SGHAT, CDR2 FQNNGV. The CDR3 contains 15 residues. CDR3: CASSLDGKTNQPQHF. DNA for the CDR3: TGTGCCAGCAGCTTAGACGGGAAGACAAATCAGCCCCAGCATTTT.

The chain employs TRBV27 and TRBJ2-7; D unresolved. Germline lookup yields CDR1 MNHEY and CDR2 SMNVEV (reference sequence). CDR3 length: 13 residues. This chain's CDR3 is CGVTQAPSYEQYF. Here the CDR3 DNA reads TGTGGGGTTACGCAAGCGCCATCCTACGAGCAGTACTTC.

The CDR3 DNA is TGTGCCTGGAGTGCGACAGGGGGCGGCGAGACCCAGTACTTC. This sequence encodes CAWSATGGGETQYF. The chain is built from TRBV30 and TRBJ2-5, with 10 bases fitting TRBD1. V shed 1 base and J 5 bases; nucleotides not matched to a gene: 4. The germline V gene has CDR1 GTSNPN and CDR2 SVGIG (reference sequence). This CDR3 has 14 amino acids.

This chain links TRBV28 with TRBJ2-7; 9 nucleotides agree with TRBD2. This CDR3 spans 15 amino acids. Unmatched junction bases numbered 6, after V lost 6 bases and J lost 0 bases. Per germline, CDR1 MDHEN and CDR2 SYDVKM. The DNA of the CDR3 is TGTGCCAGCAGGGGGGCTAGCGGGGACTCCTACGAGCAGTACTTC. Amino acids: CASRGASGDSYEQYF.

This chain joins TRBV7-9 and TRBJ1-1, with 11 bases lining up with TRBD1. The CDR3 totals 13 residues. The germline CDR1 and CDR2 sequences are SEHNR and FQNEAQ (reference sequence). Losses at the gene ends were 6 bases for V and 5 bases for J; bases not matched to a gene: 2. CDR3 amino acids: CASSRDRGTEAFF. DNA of the CDR3: TGTGCCAGCAGTAGGGACAGGGGGACTGAAGCTTTCTTT.

This clone was picked up one time. The chain combines TRBV29-1 with TRBJ2-7; TRBD2 aligns across 10 bases. Germline V gene sequence: CDR1 SQVTM, CDR2 ANQGSEA. V lost 4 bases, J lost 3 bases, and 3 bases stayed unmatched. The CDR3 is 13 amino acids. The CDR3 DNA reads as TGCAGCGTTGTTTCTAGCGGGAGCTACGAGCAGTACTTC. Amino acid sequence: CSVVSSGSYEQYF.

This chain connects TRBV5-6 to TRBJ2-7; D is ambiguous. CDR1 SGHDT and CDR2 YYEEEE come from the germline V gene. The CDR3 has 13 residues. With 3 bases removed from V and 4 bases from J, the gap between germline ends came to 11 bases. The CDR3 region has the DNA TGTGCCAGCAGCTGGCTGGGCCTGTACGAGCAGTACTTC. It specifies CASSWLGLYEQYF.

The chain carries TRBV14 and TRBJ2-7; D ambiguous. V lost 0 bases, J lost 3 bases, and 9 bases lay in between. Germline CDR1 reads SGHDN; CDR2 reads FVKESK. This CDR3 has 14 amino acids. CDR3 DNA sequence: TGTGCCAGCAGCCAAGACTCAACTCACTACGAGCAGTACTTC. Protein sequence: CASSQDSTHYEQYF.

The chain has TRBV6-5 and TRBJ2-7, with TRBD2 identical over 8 bases. V trimming: 8 bases; J trimming: 2 bases; junction bases outside the gene matches: 8. In germline, CDR1 is MNHEY, CDR2 SVGAGI. The CDR3 covers 14 residues. In DNA form, the CDR3 reads TGTGCCAGCGCTCCGGGAGGGACCCCCTACGAGCAGTACTTC. This sequence encodes CASAPGGTPYEQYF.

The rearrangement uses TRBV11-3 and TRBJ2-2, with D possibly TRBD2 on 6 matching bases. The germline V gene encodes CDR1 SGHNT and CDR2 YENEEA. This CDR3 contains 17 residues. With 0 bases removed from V and 3 bases from J, the gap between germline ends came to 14 bases. The CDR3 here is CASSLDPREVDTGELFF. CDR3 coding DNA: TGTGCCAGCAGCTTAGATCCCAGGGAGGTCGACACCGGGGAGCTGTTTTTT.

The rearrangement uses TRBV10-3 and TRBJ1-2, with D hard to call. This CDR3 comprises 10 residues. V was trimmed by 8 bases and J by 6 bases, leaving 7 bases between them. Germline V gene lookup returns CDR1 ENHRY and CDR2 SYGVKD. The CDR3 bases are TGTGCCATCGGGGAGGATGGCTACACCTTC. Protein product: CAIGEDGYTF.

The chain recombines TRBV4-1 with TRBJ2-2; D call uncertain. This CDR3 has 12 residues. The V and J ends lost 1 base and 6 bases respectively, with 3 bases between them. The germline CDR1 and CDR2 sequences are MGHRA and YSYEKL. CDR3 protein: CASSQAAGELFF. CDR3 DNA sequence: TGCGCCAGCAGCCAAGCTGCCGGGGAGCTGTTTTTT.

This chain links TRBV7-8 with TRBJ2-7; 7 positions agree with TRBD2. The V gene end was trimmed by 1 base and the J gene end by 3 bases; junction bases not matched to a gene: 9. The CDR3 is 16 amino acids. Germline assignment: CDR1 SGHVS and CDR2 FQNEAQ. The CDR3 sequence is CASSLVRGEGFYEQYF. In nucleotides, the CDR3 is TGTGCCAGCAGCTTAGTCCGCGGGGAGGGCTTCTACGAGCAGTACTTC. Complete variable domain (other parts from reference TRBV7-8 and TRBJ2-7): GAGVSQSPRYKVAKRGQDVALRCDPISGHVSLFWYQQALGQGPEFLTYFQNEAQLDKSGLPSDRFFAERPEGSVSTLKIQRTQQEDSAVYLCASSLVRGEGFYEQYFGPGTRLTVT.

The chain joins TRBV5-4 to TRBJ2-6, with 12 bases matching TRBD1. The V gene's germline CDR1 is SGHNT and CDR2 YYREEE (reference sequence). V was pared by 1 base and J by 4 bases, with 12 bases of the junction left unmatched. This CDR3 has 20 amino acids. CDR3 DNA sequence: TGTGCCAGCAGCTTGCCGGGACAGGGGGCGCGATTCGCCGGGGCCAACGTCCTGACTTTC. Residues: CASSLPGQGARFAGANVLTF. The full variable domain, in which reference TRBV5-4 and TRBJ2-6 provide the parts outside the CDR3, is ETGVTQSPTHLIKTRGQQVTLRCSSQSGHNTVSWYQQALGQGPQFIFQYYREEENGRGNFPPRFSGLQFPNYSSELNVNALELDDSALYLCASSLPGQGARFAGANVLTFGAGSRLTVL.

J is TRBJ2-7 and V is TRBV7-2, with D perhaps TRBD1 (6 bases). Trimming stripped 6 bases from V and 4 bases from J, with 16 bases between. This CDR3 contains 14 residues. Germline V CDR1 and CDR2: SGHTA, FQGNSA. The CDR3 sequence: CASRPPGQLYEQYF. In DNA, the CDR3 is TGTGCCAGCAGACCCCCGGGACAACTTTACGAGCAGTACTTC.

This clone was seen a few times. V is TRBV23-1 and J is TRBJ2-7; 7 bases are a match to TRBD2. TRBV23-1 is marked as an open reading frame, function uncertain. The CDR3 spans 18 residues. The junction had 16 bases not matched to a gene; V was cut back by 2 bases and J by 3 bases. CDR3 protein: CASSQKGTKYPSYYEQYF. Written as DNA, the CDR3 is TGCGCCAGCAGTCAAAAGGGGACTAAGTACCCTTCATACTACGAGCAGTACTTC.

The rearrangement links TRBV4-3 to TRBJ1-5; D may be TRBD1 (5 bases). Germline V gives CDR1 LGHNA, CDR2 YSLEER. Trimming pared 0 bases from V and 7 bases from J, leaving 7 bases between. CDR3 length: 13 amino acids. The CDR3 region has the DNA TGCGCCAGCAGCCAAGAGCAGGGACAGCCCCAGCATTTT. Translating gives CASSQEQGQPQHF.

This chain uses TRBV11-2 with TRBJ2-3; TRBD2 matches at 9 bases. After removal of 3 bases from V and 4 bases from J, the junction contained 5 bases not matched to a gene. Germline CDR1 and CDR2: SGHAT and FQNNGV. The CDR3 has 15 residues. The CDR3 loop reads CASSFSGSTPDTQYF. The CDR3, as DNA: TGTGCCAGCAGCTTTAGCGGGAGTACCCCAGATACGCAGTATTTT.

The chain recombines TRBV6-1 with TRBJ2-1; 7 bases align to TRBD2. V gave up 2 bases and J gave up 3 bases; unmatched junction bases: 13. CDR3 length: 18 residues. Germline V gene lookup returns CDR1 MNHNS and CDR2 SASEGT. The CDR3 loop reads CASSETPSGGRIYNEQFF. The CDR3 DNA sequence: TGTGCCAGCAGTGAAACCCCCTCCGGGGGGAGAATCTACAATGAGCAGTTCTTC.

The gene calls are TRBV10-3 and TRBJ1-1; a weak D match, TRBD1 (5 bases). The germline V gene has CDR1 ENHRY and CDR2 SYGVKD. The CDR3 totals 13 residues. V gave up 10 bases and J gave up 0 bases, with 12 bases separating them. CDR3 in amino acids: CANSGGVNTEAFF. The DNA of the CDR3 is TGTGCCAACTCTGGAGGGGTGAACACTGAAGCTTTCTTT.

The rearrangement links TRBV10-3 to TRBJ2-3; TRBD2 matches 8 bases. Per germline, CDR1 ENHRY and CDR2 SYGVKD. J gave up 0 bases and V 8 bases, and 7 bases lay outside the gene matches. This CDR3 contains 15 residues. CDR3 sequence (DNA): TGTGCCATCGCGAGGGCGGGAGGAAGCACAGATACGCAGTATTTT. Encoded protein: CAIARAGGSTDTQYF.

The chain joins TRBV7-6 to TRBJ2-1, with 13 nucleotides matching TRBD2. CDR1 is SGHVS and CDR2 is FNYEAQ in the germline V gene. There are 15 residues in the CDR3. With 4 bases clipped from V and 6 bases from J, the junction kept 3 bases outside the gene matches. The CDR3 region has the DNA TGTGCCAGCAGCTCGCGACTAGCGGGAGGCAATGAGCAGTTCTTC. Translating gives CASSSRLAGGNEQFF.

V and J are TRBV15 and TRBJ1-2; TRBD1 matches at 7 bases. The germline CDR1 and CDR2 sequences are LNHNV and YYDKDF (reference sequence). This CDR3 contains 16 residues. Trimming removed 0 bases from V and 4 bases from J; junction bases left unmatched: 8. This CDR3 is CATSRDLGGGLYGYTF. In nucleotides, the CDR3 is TGTGCCACCAGCAGAGATTTAGGAGGGGGCCTCTATGGCTACACCTTC.